This section outlines one T cell receptor beta chain sequence together with its context. Its target is unknown. The data stem from a study of cytomegalovirus exposure and HLA in healthy donors. Study-level information: As an earlier analysis found, 150 million to 200 million T cells yielded about 120 million unique TCR beta sequences.

This CDR3 is 14 amino acids long. In germline, CDR1 is MNHNS, CDR2 SASEGT. The V segment lost 9 bases and the J segment 4 bases; nucleotides outside the gene matches: 11. Study-level findings and limits: Researchers catalogued under 200 TCR beta chains as cytomegalovirus-associated. According to a later analysis, donors in an Asian-associated ancestry cluster reportedly had fewer N-insertions than the approximately 670-donor mean.

Use of 60 Vbeta and 13 Jbeta primers characterized the PCR. The assay was immunoSEQ multiplex PCR, and TCRdb's table has in-frame clones only and misses some. The table lists around 300,000 clones, over 85% of them singletons. V gene TRBV6-1 combines with J gene TRBJ1-1; 7 bases match TRBD1. This sequence was found in a woman younger than 30 in good health and CMV-seronegative. Sequenced sample: PBMCs. The CDR3, as DNA: TGTGCCAGTGGGACAGTTCTAAGTGGCACTGAAGCTTTCTTT. Residues: CASGTVLSGTEAFF.